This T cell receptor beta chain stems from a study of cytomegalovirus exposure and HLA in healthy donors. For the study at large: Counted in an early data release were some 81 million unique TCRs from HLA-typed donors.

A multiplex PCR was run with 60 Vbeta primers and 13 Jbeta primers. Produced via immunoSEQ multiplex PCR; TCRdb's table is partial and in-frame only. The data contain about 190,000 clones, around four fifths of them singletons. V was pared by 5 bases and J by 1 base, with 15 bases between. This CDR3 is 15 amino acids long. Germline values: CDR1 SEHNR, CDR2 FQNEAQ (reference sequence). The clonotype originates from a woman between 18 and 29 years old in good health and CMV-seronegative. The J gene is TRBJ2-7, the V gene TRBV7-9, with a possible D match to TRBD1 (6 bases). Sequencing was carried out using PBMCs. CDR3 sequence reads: CASSIEGGPSYEQYF. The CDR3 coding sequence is TGTGCCAGCAGCATCGAAGGGGGACCTTCCTACGAGCAGTACTTC.